The 9 T cell receptor beta chains listed next were all sequenced from one sample in a study of T cell changes during pregnancy in multiple sclerosis. Measured with immunoSEQ multiplex PCR; TCRdb has only the in-frame clones, and not every one. The data show some 94,000 clones, around 90% seen once. The sequenced sample was peripheral blood, obtained in the first trimester of pregnancy. Receptors originate from a female donor in good health, enrolled as a control in a pregnancy study.

The chain is built from TRBV4-1 and TRBJ2-3; no firm D call. V was trimmed by 11 bases and J by 0 bases, leaving 30 bases between them. From germline, CDR1 is MGHRA and CDR2 YSYEKL. The CDR3 covers 19 residues. The CDR3, as DNA: TGCGCCTCACGAAGCCCGACCCTCCACACCCGGAGTAGCACAGATACGCAGTATTTT. Residues: CASRSPTLHTRSSTDTQYF.

This chain joins TRBV7-2 and TRBJ1-1; 10 bases match TRBD1. V shed 2 bases and J 5 bases; nucleotides not matched to a gene: 11. The CDR3 has 17 residues. The germline CDR1 and CDR2 sequences are SGHTA and FQGNSA. This CDR3 is CASSLKSGGTGETEAFF. The CDR3 DNA reads as TGTGCCAGCAGCTTAAAATCCGGGGGGACAGGGGAGACTGAAGCTTTCTTT.

This chain links TRBV7-3 with TRBJ2-3; the match to TRBD1 covers 7 bases. CDR1 and CDR2 (germline): SGHTA, FQGTGA. With V trimmed by 5 bases and J by 4 bases, 3 bases remained unmatched. The length of the CDR3 is 13 residues. CDR3 coding DNA: TGTGCCAGCAGCCAAGGGGGCGCAGATACGCAGTATTTT. Translating it yields CASSQGGADTQYF.

V and J are TRBV28 and TRBJ2-7; D might be TRBD1 (6 bases). CDR3 length: 12 residues. With 6 bases removed from V and 5 bases from J, the gap between germline ends came to 11 bases. Germline V gene sequence: CDR1 MDHEN, CDR2 SYDVKM. This CDR3 is CASSFNRDEQYF. The CDR3 region has the DNA TGTGCCAGCAGCTTTAACAGGGACGAGCAGTACTTC.

This chain links TRBV7-3 with TRBJ1-1; D gene unclear. The V end lost 6 bases, the J end lost 1 base, and 15 bases lay between the germline ends. The CDR3 totals 15 residues. From germline, CDR1 is SGHTA and CDR2 FQGTGA. The CDR3 here is CASRPFPRGNTEAFF. The CDR3 DNA reads TGTGCCAGCAGACCATTCCCCCGGGGGAACACTGAAGCTTTCTTT.

This clone was observed once. The V call is TRBV11-2, the J call TRBJ1-2; the D gene is possibly TRBD1 (5 bases). CDR1 is SGHAT, CDR2 FQNNGV, per germline. The germline V and J ends were trimmed by 2 bases and 7 bases, with 11 bases remaining between them. This CDR3 is 13 amino acids long. The CDR3 protein is CASSLRDGGGYTF. Here the CDR3 DNA reads TGTGCCAGCAGCTTAAGGGACGGGGGTGGCTACACCTTC. The full variable domain, completed using reference TRBV11-2 and TRBJ1-2, is EAGVAQSPRYKIIEKRQSVAFWCNPISGHATLYWYQQILGQGPKLLIQFQNNGVVDDSQLPKDRFSAERLKGVDSTLKIQPAKLEDSAVYLCASSLRDGGGYTFGSGTRLTVV.

The V call is TRBV6-1, the J call TRBJ2-1; 15 bases fit TRBD2. CDR1 and CDR2 (germline): MNHNS, SASEGT. The CDR3 extends over 15 amino acids. Unmatched junction bases numbered 5, after V lost 6 bases and J lost 8 bases. The CDR3 nucleotides are TGTGCCAGCAGCGGGGGACTAGCGGGGGGTCATGAGCAGTTCTTC. It yields the protein CASSGGLAGGHEQFF.

The J gene is TRBJ1-5, the V gene TRBV11-3; TRBD1 agrees at 7 bases. V lost 5 bases and J lost 3; bases outside the gene matches: 13. Germline V gene lookup returns CDR1 SGHNT and CDR2 YENEEA. This CDR3 is built from 17 residues. For the CDR3, the DNA is TGTGCCAGCAGCCCATTTTACCATGACAGGGACAATCAGCCCCAGCATTTT. Residues: CASSPFYHDRDNQPQHF.

The rearrangement joins TRBV29-1 to TRBJ1-2; weak D call: TRBD1 (5 bases). Germline loops: CDR1 SQVTM, CDR2 ANQGSEA. V lost 0 bases to trimming and J lost 6 bases, with 14 bases between them. This CDR3 contains 14 residues. CDR3 amino acids: CSVEERGGSNGYTF. CDR3 in DNA: TGCAGCGTTGAAGAGCGGGGGGGAAGTAATGGCTACACCTTC.